This entry describes one T cell receptor beta chain. The data were taken from a study of early T cells in non-severe SARS-CoV-2 infection. Germline CDR1 and CDR2: MNHEY and SMNVEV (reference sequence). This CDR3 comprises 15 residues. V shed 6 bases and J 4 bases; nucleotides not matched to a gene: 8. TCRdb redid the calling of the 5' RACE reads with MiXCR, one entry per CDR3 protein. The sample gives around 60,000 distinct CDR3 sequences, around 20% of which show up once; approximately 15% is in the top ten. This TCR was recovered from an adult who was a healthcare worker with PCR-confirmed SARS-CoV-2 infection or an uninfected control (not recorded which). This specimen was whole blood, taken at baseline. This rearrangement joins TRBV27 to TRBJ1-5; 8 bases fit TRBD1. The CDR3 protein is CASSPDRGWNQPQHF. In DNA, the CDR3 is TGTGCCAGCAGCCCAGACAGGGGCTGGAATCAGCCCCAGCATTTT.